This TCR beta chain was identified during a study of T cells in Graves' hyperthyroidism and ophthalmopathy. Study results and limitations: Ophthalmopathy could be told apart from stable hyperthyroidism with a 13 V-J model.

At least ten counts were recorded for this clonotype. Antigen specificity is unknown. Researchers took RNA transcripts and amplified the TCR beta CDR3 regions from them. The TCR CDR3 was amplified in a first-round RT-PCR using the HTBI primer set. One entry per CDR3 protein results from TCRdb running MiXCR on the multiplex PCR reads. The table includes some 200,000 distinct CDR3 sequences, roughly 17% detected once. The sequencing sample was made of blood. The clonotype comes from a woman between 45 and 60 years old with Graves' hyperthyroidism.

This CDR3 reads CASSGSGLAGGGEQFF. In nucleotides, the CDR3 is TGTGCCAGCAGCGGATCGGGACTAGCGGGAGGGGGTGAGCAGTTCTTC. The genes are TRBV7-2 and TRBJ2-1; 16 nucleotides align to TRBD2. The CDR3 runs to 16 residues. V shed 5 bases and J 9 bases; nucleotides not matched to a gene: 7. Germline V lookup: CDR1 SGHTA, CDR2 FQGNSA.